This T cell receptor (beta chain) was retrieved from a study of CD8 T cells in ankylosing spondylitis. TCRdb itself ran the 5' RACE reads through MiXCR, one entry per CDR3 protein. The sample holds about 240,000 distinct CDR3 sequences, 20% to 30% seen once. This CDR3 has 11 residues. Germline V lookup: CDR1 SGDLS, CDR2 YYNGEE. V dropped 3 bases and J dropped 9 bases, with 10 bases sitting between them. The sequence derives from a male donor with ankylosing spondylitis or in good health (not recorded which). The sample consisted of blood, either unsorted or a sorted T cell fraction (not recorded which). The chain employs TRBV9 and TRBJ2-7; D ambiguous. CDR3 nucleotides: TGTGCCAGCAGCGAGGGTCAGGTGCAGTACTTC. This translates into CASSEGQVQYF. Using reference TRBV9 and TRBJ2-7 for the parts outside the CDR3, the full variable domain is DSGVTQTPKHLITATGQRVTLRCSPRSGDLSVYWYQQSLDQGLQFLIQYYNGEERAKGNILERFSAQQFPDLHSELNLSSLELGDSALYFCASSEGQVQYFGPGTRLTVT.